These 5 T cell receptor beta chains came from one sample sequenced in a study of OX40 agonist ivuxolimab in advanced cancers. Produced via immunoSEQ multiplex PCR; TCRdb's table is partial and in-frame only. The profile covers tens of thousands of clones, with 89% appearing a single time and 10% taken by the ten largest. The input for sequencing was CD4+ or CD8+ T cells sorted from blood, taken in a trial of the OX40 agonist ivuxolimab. Receptors originate from an adult with an advanced solid tumor such as melanoma, head and neck, liver or kidney cancer.

The V gene is TRBV7-3, the J gene TRBJ2-5, with a tentative D call TRBD2 (6 bases). This CDR3 contains 13 residues. Trimming took 4 bases from V and 5 from J, leaving 11 bases between them. Germline V CDR1 and CDR2: SGHTA, FQGTGA. In nucleotides, the CDR3 is TGTGCCAGCAGCTCCTCCCGGGGGGAGACCCAGTACTTC. Translation gives CASSSSRGETQYF.

CDR3 in amino acids: CASSLGLGNTDTQYF. The DNA of the CDR3 is TGCGCCAGCAGCTTGGGACTAGGGAACACAGATACGCAGTATTTT. V is TRBV5-1 and J is TRBJ2-3; a weak D match, TRBD2 (6 bases). The CDR3 has 15 residues. Trimming cost V 0 bases and J 2 bases, with 10 bases left between them. Germline CDR1 reads SGHRS; CDR2 reads YFSETQ.

The CDR3 DNA follows: TGCGCCAGCAGCCAAGGGGTCTGGCCGCTGTTTTTT. Translating it yields CASSQGVWPLFF. The chain is built from TRBV4-1 and TRBJ1-4; D is uncertain. The CDR3 extends over 12 amino acids. The germline V gene has CDR1 MGHRA and CDR2 YSYEKL. V was clipped by 1 base and J by 14 bases, with 11 bases between them.

The count of this clone is one. This chain links TRBV27 with TRBJ2-3, with 9 bases matching TRBD1. The ends lost 6 bases at V and 3 bases at J; junction bases unmatched: 10. This CDR3 region has 16 residues. Germline V gene sequence: CDR1 MNHEY, CDR2 SMNVEV (reference sequence). The DNA of the CDR3 is TGTGCCAGCAGACAGGGGGCAGTCCCCTTGACAGATACGCAGTATTTT. As protein: CASRQGAVPLTDTQYF.

The chain couples TRBV5-1 to TRBJ1-4; a possible D gene is TRBD1 (5 bases). CDR1 SGHRS and CDR2 YFSETQ come from the germline V gene. This CDR3 is 14 amino acids long. Trimming removed 4 bases from V and 5 bases from J, with 12 bases in between. The CDR3 protein is CASSPWDQNEKLFF. CDR3 coding DNA: TGCGCCAGCAGCCCCTGGGACCAGAATGAAAAACTGTTTTTT. The whole variable domain, filled in from reference TRBV5-1 and TRBJ1-4, reads KAGVTQTPRYLIKTRGQQVTLSCSPISGHRSVSWYQQTPGQGLQFLFEYFSETQRNKGNFPGRFSGRQFSNSRSEMNVSTLELGDSALYLCASSPWDQNEKLFFGSGTQLSVL.